The text below deals with one T cell receptor beta chain. Specified time point: patch test 1, 2 weeks after DPC sensitization. The treatment is: therapeutic diphenylcyclopropenone sensitization with weekly scalp DPC. These data originate in a study of human T cells and chemical hapten exposure. Unique molecular identifiers were attached to individual cDNA molecules during library preparation. MiXCR, applied by TCRdb to the RACE reads, yields one record per CDR3 protein. The sample lists 150,000 to 200,000 distinct CDR3 sequences; approximately 14% were seen once. The CDR3 extends over 15 amino acids. Trimming removed 0 bases from V and 4 bases from J; junction bases left unmatched: 3. Germline V lookup: CDR1 MNHEY, CDR2 SVGAGI.

This clonotype was sampled from a woman in her thirties with alopecia areata. Some clones in this sample may be carry-over from other donors' samples. V usage is TRBV6-5 and J usage is TRBJ1-5; 7 nucleotides agree with TRBD1. The specimen comprised whole blood, sampled in connection with sensitization to the hapten diphenylcyclopropenone (DPC). The CDR3 reads CASSYSRGQNQPQHF. In DNA form, the CDR3 reads TGTGCCAGCAGTTACTCGAGGGGACAGAATCAGCCCCAGCATTTT.